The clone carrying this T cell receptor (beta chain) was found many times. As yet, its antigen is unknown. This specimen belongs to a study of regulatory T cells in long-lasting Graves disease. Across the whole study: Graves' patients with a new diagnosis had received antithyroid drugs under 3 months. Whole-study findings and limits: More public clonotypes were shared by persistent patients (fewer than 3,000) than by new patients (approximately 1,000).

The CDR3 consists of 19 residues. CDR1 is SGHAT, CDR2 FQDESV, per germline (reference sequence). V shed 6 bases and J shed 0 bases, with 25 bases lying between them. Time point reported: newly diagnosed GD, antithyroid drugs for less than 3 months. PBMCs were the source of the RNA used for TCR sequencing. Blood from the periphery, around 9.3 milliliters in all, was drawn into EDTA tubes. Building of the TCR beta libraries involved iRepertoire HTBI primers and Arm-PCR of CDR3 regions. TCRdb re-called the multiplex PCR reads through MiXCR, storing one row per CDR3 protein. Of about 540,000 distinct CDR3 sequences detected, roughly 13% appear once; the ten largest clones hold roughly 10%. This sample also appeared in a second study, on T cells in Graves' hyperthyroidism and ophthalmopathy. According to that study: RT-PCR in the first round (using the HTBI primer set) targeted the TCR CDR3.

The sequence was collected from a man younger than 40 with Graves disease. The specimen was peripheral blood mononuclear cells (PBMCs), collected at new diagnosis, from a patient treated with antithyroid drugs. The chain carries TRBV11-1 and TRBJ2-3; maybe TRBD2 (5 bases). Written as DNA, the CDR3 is TGTGCCAGCAGATCCGAAAGTAAAACTGGAGGACCTAGCACAGATACGCAGTATTTT. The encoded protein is CASRSESKTGGPSTDTQYF.